Listed below are T cell receptor beta chains from one sample, sequenced in a study of cytomegalovirus exposure and HLA in healthy donors. The method was immunoSEQ multiplex PCR; TCRdb's version includes in-frame clones alone and lacks a portion of them. The ten top clones account for 2.2%, within a sample of some 150,000 clones. The source material was PBMCs. The receptors shown here come from a woman under 30 in good health and CMV-seronegative. The CDR3 runs from the conserved cysteine through the conserved F or W. A D gene is named only where the DNA matches it firmly.

TRBD2	TRBV30	TRBJ2-1	CAWISGRARHNEQFF	TGTGCCTGGATTAGCGGGAGGGCTAGGCACAATGAGCAGTTCTTC
TRBD1	TRBV19	TRBJ1-6	CASSNTGGDNSPLHF	TGTGCCAGCTCCAATACAGGGGGCGATAATTCACCCCTCCACTTT
TRBD1	TRBV9	TRBJ2-4	CASSVRQGDIQYF	TGTGCCAGCAGCGTAAGGCAGGGGGACATTCAGTACTTC
.	TRBV10-3	TRBJ2-1	CAISSDTLSSYNEQFF	TGTGCCATCAGTTCTGACACCTTGAGCTCCTACAATGAGCAGTTCTTC
TRBD2	TRBV2	TRBJ2-1	CASRVLAGGYNEQFF	TGTGCCAGCAGGGTCCTAGCGGGAGGCTACAATGAGCAGTTCTTC
TRBD1	TRBV4-3	TRBJ1-1	CASSQDSGQGWTEAFF	TGCGCCAGCAGCCAGGACTCGGGACAGGGATGGACTGAAGCTTTCTTT
TRBD1	TRBV9	TRBJ2-1	CASSVNRGNEQFF	TGTGCCAGCAGCGTTAACAGGGGTAATGAGCAGTTCTTC
TRBD1	TRBV2	TRBJ1-5	CASSSGQGLQPQHF	TGTGCCAGCAGCTCCGGACAGGGACTTCAGCCCCAGCATTTT
TRBD1	TRBV13	TRBJ1-6	CASSREGQGYSPLHF	TGTGCCAGCAGCAGGGAGGGACAGGGGTATTCACCCCTCCACTTT
TRBD1	TRBV2	TRBJ1-5	CASSGGQQINQPQHF	TGTGCCAGCAGTGGGGGACAGCAAATCAATCAGCCCCAGCATTTT
TRBD1	TRBV2	TRBJ1-2	CASSEGTGGANGYTF	TGTGCCAGCAGTGAGGGGACAGGGGGCGCGAATGGCTACACCTTC
TRBD2	TRBV5-1	TRBJ2-1	CASSLGLAGGHNEQFF	TGCGCCAGCAGCTTGGGACTAGCGGGAGGGCACAATGAGCAGTTCTTC
.	TRBV18	TRBJ1-1	CASSPTSNTEAFF	TGTGCCAGCTCACCAACTTCTAACACTGAAGCTTTCTTT
TRBD1	TRBV19	TRBJ2-3	CASSIKGAAMAGTDTQYF	TGTGCCAGTAGTATAAAGGGGGCGGCGATGGCGGGCACAGATACGCAGTATTTT
.	TRBV5-4	TRBJ2-3	CASSLRAGVADTQYF	TGTGCCAGCAGCTTACGGGCAGGGGTCGCAGATACGCAGTATTTT
.	TRBV6-1	TRBJ2-5	CASSPEGQETQYF	TGTGCCAGCTCCCCTGAGGGCCAAGAGACCCAGTACTTC
TRBD2	TRBV5-1	TRBJ2-7	CASSLGASGSSYEQYF	TGCGCCAGCAGCTTGGGGGCTAGCGGGAGCTCCTACGAGCAGTACTTC
.	TRBV7-9	TRBJ2-5	CASSLVGLVPQETQYF	TGTGCCAGCAGCTTAGTTGGCCTGGTGCCTCAAGAGACCCAGTACTTC
.	TRBV11-2	TRBJ2-2	CASSRDWNTGELFF	TGTGCCAGCAGCCGGGACTGGAACACCGGGGAGCTGTTTTTT
.	TRBV9	TRBJ1-1	CASSPSDGNTEAFF	TGTGCCAGCAGCCCAAGCGATGGGAACACTGAAGCTTTCTTT
TRBD2	TRBV15	TRBJ2-7	CATSSGLAGGPYEQYF	TGTGCCACCAGTTCCGGACTAGCGGGAGGGCCCTACGAGCAGTACTTC
.	TRBV11-2	TRBJ2-3	CASSLLVEDTQYF	TGTGCCAGCAGCTTACTAGTGGAAGATACGCAGTATTTT
TRBD2	TRBV19	TRBJ2-5	CASSESTPGLAGVVETQYF	TGTGCCAGTAGTGAATCAACCCCGGGACTAGCGGGAGTGGTGGAGACCCAGTACTTC
TRBD2	TRBV7-3	TRBJ2-5	CASSSASGAVKTQYF	TGTGCCAGCAGCTCGGCTAGCGGTGCGGTTAAGACCCAGTACTTC
TRBD1	TRBV13	TRBJ1-2	CASSLGDREHYGYTF	TGTGCCAGCAGCCTAGGGGACAGGGAGCACTATGGCTACACCTTC
.	TRBV27	TRBJ1-2	CASSTLGTMRYTF	TGTGCCAGCAGTACCCTGGGGACTATGCGCTACACCTTC
TRBD2	TRBV19	TRBJ2-3	CASSILAGGLTDTQYF	TGTGCCAGTAGTATTTTAGCGGGAGGGCTAACAGATACGCAGTATTTT
TRBD1	TRBV7-2	TRBJ1-2	CASSLAAGGNYGYTF	TGTGCCAGCAGCTTAGCGGCAGGGGGTAACTATGGCTACACCTTC
.	TRBV9	TRBJ2-2	CASSVNGHGELFF	TGTGCCAGCAGCGTAAACGGTCACGGGGAGCTGTTTTTT
TRBD2	TRBV9	TRBJ2-3	CASSGGAASGADTQYF	TGTGCCAGCAGCGGAGGGGCGGCTAGCGGAGCTGATACGCAGTATTTT
.	TRBV6-1	TRBJ1-1	CASSVRYNTEAFF	TGTGCCAGCAGCGTTCGGTACAACACTGAAGCTTTCTTT
.	TRBV1	TRBJ2-7	CTSSHWRTSGTREQYF	TGCACCAGCAGCCACTGGCGGACTAGCGGGACGCGCGAGCAGTACTTC
.	TRBV9	TRBJ2-1	CASRRDNEQFF	TGTGCCAGCAGACGGGACAATGAGCAGTTCTTC
.	TRBV9	TRBJ1-3	CASSVGDPRGSGNTIYF	TGTGCCAGCAGCGTAGGGGACCCCAGGGGCTCTGGAAACACCATATATTTT
TRBD1	TRBV4-3	TRBJ2-3	CASSQEPQGAGDTQYF	TGCGCCAGCAGCCAGGAACCACAGGGGGCGGGAGATACGCAGTATTTT
TRBD1	TRBV6-1	TRBJ2-7	CASSGIRDRSSYEQYF	TGTGCCAGCAGTGGAATCCGGGACAGGTCCTCCTACGAGCAGTACTTC
TRBD1	TRBV5-5	TRBJ1-1	CASSRTGDAKAAFF	TGTGCCAGCAGCCGGACAGGGGACGCAAAGGCGGCTTTCTTT
.	TRBV6-6	TRBJ1-4	CASSYSRLEAPEKLFF	TGTGCCAGCAGTTACTCGAGGTTGGAAGCCCCTGAAAAACTGTTTTTT
TRBD2	TRBV5-1	TRBJ2-3	CASSPESRGVADTQYF	TGCGCCAGCAGTCCAGAAAGTCGGGGGGTTGCAGATACGCAGTATTTT
TRBD2	TRBV9	TRBJ2-3	CASSVGLAGVGDTDTQYF	TGTGCCAGCAGCGTAGGACTAGCGGGAGTCGGGGACACAGATACGCAGTATTTT
TRBD2	TRBV11-2	TRBJ2-3	CASSPAGVPDTQYF	TGTGCCAGCAGCCCGGCGGGAGTACCAGATACGCAGTATTTT
.	TRBV10-3	TRBJ2-5	CATHPTVTEETQQYF	TGTGCCACCCATCCCACTGTAACCGAGGAGACCCAGCAGTACTTC
TRBD2	TRBV7-2	TRBJ2-1	CASSSPRRGSSPPFF	TGTGCCAGCAGCTCCCCTCGGCGGGGGAGCAGTCCCCCGTTCTTC
.	TRBV6-5	TRBJ1-6	CASSYGGFGSPLHF	TGTGCCAGCAGTTACGGGGGCTTTGGTTCACCCCTCCACTTT
TRBD2	TRBV11-3	TRBJ2-2	CASSPGTSGNTGELFF	TGTGCCAGCAGCCCCGGGACTAGCGGGAACACCGGGGAGCTGTTTTTT
.	TRBV28	TRBJ2-3	CASSLGQSTDTQYF	TGTGCCAGCAGTTTAGGTCAGAGCACAGATACGCAGTATTTT
.	TRBV7-8	TRBJ1-1	CASSPAEIQGYATEAFF	TGTGCCAGCAGCCCGGCGGAGATACAGGGTTATGCCACTGAAGCTTTCTTT
.	TRBV4-3	TRBJ2-3	CASSQDPDSGGTDTQYF	TGCGCCAGCAGCCAAGATCCTGATAGCGGAGGTACAGATACGCAGTATTTT
.	TRBV19	TRBJ2-7	CASSPLWVDRNDEQYF	TGTGCCAGTAGCCCCTTGTGGGTCGACAGGAACGACGAGCAGTACTTC
.	TRBV4-3	TRBJ2-2	CASSPQTDRRGGELFF	TGCGCCAGCAGCCCTCAGACGGACAGGAGGGGCGGGGAGCTGTTTTTT
TRBD2	TRBV15	TRBJ2-3	CATSSGSQQSTDTQYF	TGTGCCACCAGTAGCGGGAGCCAGCAGTCCACAGATACGCAGTATTTT